This T cell receptor beta chain was obtained from a study of blood T cell repertoires in COVID-19. This clone was detected a few times. CDR1 and CDR2 from the germline V gene are MGHDK and SYGVNS. Trimming stripped 4 bases from V and 5 bases from J, with 9 bases between. The CDR3 totals 13 residues. Assay: immunoSEQ multiplex PCR; the TCRdb copy retains only in-frame clones and omits some. The data contain around 130,000 clones, around 90% of them singletons. The source is a man in his fifties or sixties with active or convalescent COVID-19. The source material was peripheral blood. The chain is built from TRBV25-1 and TRBJ1-5, with D perhaps matching TRBD1 (6 bases). The CDR3 sequence is CASSARGDQPQHF. For the CDR3, the DNA is TGTGCCAGCAGTGCCAGGGGTGATCAGCCCCAGCATTTT. The full variable domain, rest sourced from reference TRBV25-1 and TRBJ1-5, is EADIYQTPRYLVIGTGKKITLECSQTMGHDKMYWYQQDPGMELHLIHYSYGVNSTEKGDLSSESTVSRIRTEHFPLTLESARPSHTSQYLCASSARGDQPQHFGDGTRLSIL.